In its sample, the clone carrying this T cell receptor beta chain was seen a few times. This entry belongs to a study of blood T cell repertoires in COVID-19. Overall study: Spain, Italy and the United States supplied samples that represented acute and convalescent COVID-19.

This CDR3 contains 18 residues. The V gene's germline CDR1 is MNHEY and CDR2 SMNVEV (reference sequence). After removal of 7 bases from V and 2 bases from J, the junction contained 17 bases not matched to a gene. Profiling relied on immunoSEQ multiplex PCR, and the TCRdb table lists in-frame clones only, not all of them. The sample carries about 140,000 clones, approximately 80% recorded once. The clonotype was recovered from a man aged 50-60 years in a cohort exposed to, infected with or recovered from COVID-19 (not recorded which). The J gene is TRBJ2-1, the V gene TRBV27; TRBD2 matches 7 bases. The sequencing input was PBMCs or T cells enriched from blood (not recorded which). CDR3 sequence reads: CASTPRDIAGVAYNEQFF. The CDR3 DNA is TGTGCCAGCACTCCAAGGGATATTGCGGGAGTGGCCTACAATGAGCAGTTCTTC.